These T cell receptor beta chains were read from a single sample in a study of blood T cell repertoires in COVID-19. The method was immunoSEQ multiplex PCR; TCRdb's version includes in-frame clones alone and lacks a portion of them. The sample lists over 200,000 clones, roughly 91% occurring once. Sequencing was performed on PBMCs or T cells enriched from blood (not recorded which). The receptors were gathered from a woman aged 25-40 years with acute COVID-19. Each CDR3 is given with its conserved first and last residue. D genes are given only for firm matches. Size is stated for part of the rows, as once, few or many counts, or as a class when the clone is expanded.

d_call: NA; j_call: TRBJ2-7; v_call: TRBV2; clone_size: NA; cdr3_aa: CASSKTLGQTEQYF; cdr3_nt: TGTGCCAGCAGTAAAACCCTTGGACAGACCGAGCAGTACTTC
d_call: NA; j_call: TRBJ2-3; v_call: TRBV9; clone_size: NA; cdr3_aa: CASSVEGRDDTQYF; cdr3_nt: TGTGCCAGCAGCGTAGAGGGGCGCGACGATACGCAGTATTTT
d_call: NA; j_call: TRBJ1-1; v_call: TRBV29-1; clone_size: NA; cdr3_aa: CSGRGVGTEAFF; cdr3_nt: TGCAGCGGACGAGGAGTGGGCACTGAAGCTTTCTTT
d_call: TRBD1; j_call: TRBJ1-2; v_call: TRBV11-1; clone_size: NA; cdr3_aa: CASSLGQGRQGYTF; cdr3_nt: TGTGCCAGCAGCCTGGGACAGGGAAGGCAAGGCTACACCTTC
d_call: NA; j_call: TRBJ1-2; v_call: TRBV2; clone_size: NA; cdr3_aa: CASSDSYGYTF; cdr3_nt: TGTGCCAGCAGTGACAGTTATGGCTACACCTTC
d_call: NA; j_call: TRBJ2-7; v_call: TRBV5-4; clone_size: NA; cdr3_aa: CASSADRRLEQYF; cdr3_nt: TGTGCCAGCAGCGCGGACAGACGTCTCGAGCAGTACTTC
d_call: NA; j_call: TRBJ1-3; v_call: TRBV5-4; clone_size: NA; cdr3_aa: CASSTRMGGNTIYF; cdr3_nt: TGTGCCAGCAGCACGAGGATGGGTGGAAACACCATATATTTT
d_call: NA; j_call: TRBJ1-1; v_call: TRBV5-1; clone_size: NA; cdr3_aa: CASSSETGSRDTEAFF; cdr3_nt: TGCGCCAGCAGCTCCGAAACGGGGTCCCGGGACACTGAAGCTTTCTTT
d_call: NA; j_call: TRBJ1-6; v_call: TRBV13; clone_size: NA; cdr3_aa: CASSLRPDTNSPLHF; cdr3_nt: TGTGCCAGCAGCTTAAGGCCGGACACCAATTCACCCCTCCACTTT
d_call: NA; j_call: TRBJ1-1; v_call: TRBV4-1; clone_size: NA; cdr3_aa: CASSQEFGLAGNTEAFF; cdr3_nt: TGCGCCAGCAGCCAAGAATTTGGCTTGGCAGGGAACACTGAAGCTTTCTTT
d_call: NA; j_call: TRBJ1-2; v_call: TRBV7-8; clone_size: NA; cdr3_aa: CASSLASRLDFGYTF; cdr3_nt: TGTGCCAGCAGCTTAGCCAGTCGCCTGGACTTCGGCTACACCTTC
d_call: NA; j_call: TRBJ2-7; v_call: TRBV6-2/TRBV6-3; clone_size: NA; cdr3_aa: CASSEGAYEQYF; cdr3_nt: TGTGCCAGCAGCGAGGGGGCCTACGAGCAGTACTTC
d_call: NA; j_call: TRBJ1-1; v_call: TRBV19; clone_size: NA; cdr3_aa: CASRQGWGTEAFF; cdr3_nt: TGTGCCAGTAGGCAGGGTTGGGGCACTGAAGCTTTCTTT
d_call: NA; j_call: TRBJ2-3; v_call: TRBV14; clone_size: NA; cdr3_aa: CASSGQGISGTQYF; cdr3_nt: TGTGCCAGCAGCGGGCAGGGGATCTCCGGTACGCAGTATTTT
d_call: NA; j_call: TRBJ1-2; v_call: TRBV29-1; clone_size: NA; cdr3_aa: CSVEASYGYTF; cdr3_nt: TGCAGCGTTGAAGCCAGCTATGGCTACACCTTC
d_call: NA; j_call: TRBJ1-1; v_call: TRBV11-2; clone_size: NA; cdr3_aa: CASSLEIGASAFF; cdr3_nt: TGTGCCAGCAGCTTAGAAATTGGGGCTTCGGCTTTCTTT
d_call: TRBD1; j_call: TRBJ1-4; v_call: TRBV7-8; clone_size: once; cdr3_aa: CASSRQGQLNEKLFF; cdr3_nt: TGTGCCAGCAGCCGACAGGGACAGCTGAATGAAAAACTGTTTTTT
d_call: NA; j_call: TRBJ2-3; v_call: TRBV7-9; clone_size: NA; cdr3_aa: CASSLGGAPTDTQYF; cdr3_nt: TGTGCCAGCAGCTTAGGCGGGGCCCCAACAGATACGCAGTATTTT
d_call: NA; j_call: TRBJ1-1; v_call: TRBV7-2; clone_size: NA; cdr3_aa: CASSWQGGGNTEAFF; cdr3_nt: TGTGCCAGCAGCTGGCAGGGCGGCGGGAACACTGAAGCTTTCTTT
d_call: NA; j_call: TRBJ1-5; v_call: TRBV2; clone_size: NA; cdr3_aa: CASSPGRGNQPQHF; cdr3_nt: TGTGCCAGCAGTCCGGGTCGTGGCAATCAGCCCCAGCATTTT
d_call: TRBD1; j_call: TRBJ1-2; v_call: TRBV6-6; clone_size: few; cdr3_aa: CASSRTGTASYYGYTF; cdr3_nt: TGTGCCAGCAGTCGAACCGGGACAGCCTCTTACTATGGCTACACCTTC
d_call: TRBD1; j_call: TRBJ1-6; v_call: TRBV5-4; clone_size: NA; cdr3_aa: CASSQDRVWISPLHF; cdr3_nt: TGTGCCAGCAGCCAAGACAGGGTGTGGATTTCACCCCTCCACTTT
d_call: NA; j_call: TRBJ2-3; v_call: TRBV5-1; clone_size: NA; cdr3_aa: CASNVQGPSTDTQYF; cdr3_nt: TGCGCCAGCAACGTACAGGGACCTAGCACAGATACGCAGTATTTT
d_call: TRBD1; j_call: TRBJ1-2; v_call: TRBV19; clone_size: NA; cdr3_aa: CASSIDQTGTGDYGYTF; cdr3_nt: TGTGCCAGTAGTATAGATCAAACCGGGACAGGGGACTATGGCTACACCTTC
d_call: NA; j_call: TRBJ2-3; v_call: TRBV6-2/TRBV6-3; clone_size: NA; cdr3_aa: CASTPRTLGDWIDTQYF; cdr3_nt: TGTGCCAGCACCCCAAGGACTCTCGGGGATTGGATAGATACGCAGTATTTT
d_call: TRBD1; j_call: TRBJ1-1; v_call: TRBV11-3; clone_size: NA; cdr3_aa: CASSQGGLWSEAFF; cdr3_nt: TGTGCCAGCAGCCAAGGGGGCCTATGGTCTGAAGCTTTCTTT
d_call: NA; j_call: TRBJ1-1; v_call: TRBV29-1; clone_size: NA; cdr3_aa: CSVSPGFDTEAFF; cdr3_nt: TGCAGCGTCTCTCCGGGGTTCGACACTGAAGCTTTCTTT
d_call: NA; j_call: TRBJ1-4; v_call: TRBV6-5; clone_size: NA; cdr3_aa: CASRPELGLGEKLFF; cdr3_nt: TGTGCCAGCAGGCCCGAACTTGGACTCGGTGAAAAACTGTTTTTT
d_call: TRBD2; j_call: TRBJ2-2; v_call: TRBV7-2; clone_size: NA; cdr3_aa: CASSPPSGGTHGELFF; cdr3_nt: TGTGCCAGCAGCCCCCCCAGCGGGGGGACCCACGGGGAGCTGTTTTTT
d_call: NA; j_call: TRBJ1-5; v_call: TRBV19; clone_size: few; cdr3_aa: CASMGWREDQPQHF; cdr3_nt: TGTGCCAGTATGGGATGGAGGGAAGATCAGCCCCAGCATTTT
d_call: NA; j_call: TRBJ1-1; v_call: TRBV2; clone_size: NA; cdr3_aa: CASRSEGPLEAFF; cdr3_nt: TGTGCCAGCAGATCCGAGGGCCCCTTAGAAGCTTTCTTT
d_call: NA; j_call: TRBJ2-3; v_call: TRBV5-1; clone_size: NA; cdr3_aa: CASSLVLAGGYTDTQYF; cdr3_nt: TGCGCCAGCAGCTTGGTTCTAGCCGGGGGATACACAGATACGCAGTATTTT
d_call: TRBD1; j_call: TRBJ2-7; v_call: TRBV3-1/TRBV3-2; clone_size: once; cdr3_aa: CASSRQGPTYEQYF; cdr3_nt: TGTGCCAGCAGTCGACAGGGACCAACCTACGAGCAGTACTTC
d_call: NA; j_call: TRBJ2-4; v_call: TRBV6-5; clone_size: NA; cdr3_aa: CASSPGGLGIQYF; cdr3_nt: TGTGCCAGCAGCCCCGGGGGACTGGGCATTCAGTACTTC
d_call: TRBD2; j_call: TRBJ2-1; v_call: TRBV10-3; clone_size: NA; cdr3_aa: CAISEPPSGANNEQFF; cdr3_nt: TGTGCCATCAGTGAACCTCCTAGCGGGGCGAACAATGAGCAGTTCTTC
d_call: TRBD1; j_call: TRBJ1-4; v_call: TRBV19; clone_size: once; cdr3_aa: CASSLGTGAVNEKLFF; cdr3_nt: TGTGCCAGTAGTCTGGGGACAGGGGCCGTTAATGAAAAACTGTTTTTT
d_call: NA; j_call: TRBJ1-1; v_call: TRBV25-1; clone_size: NA; cdr3_aa: CASSEAVNTEAFF; cdr3_nt: TGTGCCAGCAGTGAGGCCGTGAACACTGAAGCTTTCTTT
d_call: TRBD2; j_call: TRBJ2-5; v_call: TRBV30; clone_size: NA; cdr3_aa: CAWSVQAGGPETQYF; cdr3_nt: TGTGCCTGGAGTGTACAAGCGGGGGGCCCGGAGACCCAGTACTTC
d_call: TRBD2; j_call: TRBJ2-7; v_call: TRBV3-1/TRBV3-2; clone_size: NA; cdr3_aa: CASSQGGTSGGEQYF; cdr3_nt: TGTGCCAGCAGCCAAGGAGGGACTAGCGGGGGGGAGCAGTACTTC
d_call: NA; j_call: TRBJ2-6; v_call: TRBV27; clone_size: few; cdr3_aa: CASSFFPPERSGANVLTF; cdr3_nt: TGTGCCAGCAGTTTTTTCCCCCCGGAGCGCTCTGGGGCCAACGTCCTGACTTTC
d_call: NA; j_call: TRBJ1-1; v_call: TRBV5-1; clone_size: NA; cdr3_aa: CASSSGQNTEAFF; cdr3_nt: TGCGCCAGCAGCTCAGGGCAGAACACTGAAGCTTTCTTT
d_call: NA; j_call: TRBJ1-5; v_call: TRBV7-2; clone_size: NA; cdr3_aa: CASSSGGTVFSNQPQHF; cdr3_nt: TGTGCCAGCAGCTCTGGGGGGACCGTTTTTAGCAATCAGCCCCAGCATTTT
d_call: TRBD1; j_call: TRBJ1-1; v_call: TRBV4-3; clone_size: NA; cdr3_aa: CASSQAVPGTGGGIGTEAFF; cdr3_nt: TGCGCCAGCAGCCAAGCAGTACCCGGGACAGGGGGCGGGATTGGGACTGAAGCTTTCTTT
d_call: NA; j_call: TRBJ1-1; v_call: TRBV18; clone_size: NA; cdr3_aa: CASSPRGEGTEAFF; cdr3_nt: TGTGCCAGCTCACCACGGGGGGAAGGGACTGAAGCTTTCTTT
d_call: NA; j_call: TRBJ1-6; v_call: TRBV5-1; clone_size: NA; cdr3_aa: CASSLVENSPLHF; cdr3_nt: TGCGCCAGCAGCTTGGTGGAGAATTCACCCCTCCACTTT
d_call: TRBD1; j_call: TRBJ2-1; v_call: TRBV11-2; clone_size: NA; cdr3_aa: CASSTRTGTNEQFF; cdr3_nt: TGTGCCAGCAGCACCCGGACAGGGACCAATGAGCAGTTCTTC
d_call: NA; j_call: TRBJ1-6; v_call: TRBV7-9; clone_size: NA; cdr3_aa: CASGGGNSPLHF; cdr3_nt: TGTGCCAGCGGCGGGGGGAATTCACCCCTCCACTTT
d_call: NA; j_call: TRBJ2-1; v_call: TRBV6-2/TRBV6-3; clone_size: once; cdr3_aa: CASSYASFDEQFF; cdr3_nt: TGTGCCAGCAGTTACGCCAGTTTTGATGAGCAGTTCTTC
d_call: NA; j_call: TRBJ1-3; v_call: TRBV7-9; clone_size: NA; cdr3_aa: CASSAGDRLGNTIYF; cdr3_nt: TGTGCCAGCAGCGCGGGAGACAGGCTTGGAAACACCATATATTTT
d_call: TRBD1; j_call: TRBJ1-2; v_call: TRBV29-1; clone_size: NA; cdr3_aa: CSVVRTGTFYGYTF; cdr3_nt: TGCAGCGTTGTTCGGACAGGGACTTTCTATGGCTACACCTTC